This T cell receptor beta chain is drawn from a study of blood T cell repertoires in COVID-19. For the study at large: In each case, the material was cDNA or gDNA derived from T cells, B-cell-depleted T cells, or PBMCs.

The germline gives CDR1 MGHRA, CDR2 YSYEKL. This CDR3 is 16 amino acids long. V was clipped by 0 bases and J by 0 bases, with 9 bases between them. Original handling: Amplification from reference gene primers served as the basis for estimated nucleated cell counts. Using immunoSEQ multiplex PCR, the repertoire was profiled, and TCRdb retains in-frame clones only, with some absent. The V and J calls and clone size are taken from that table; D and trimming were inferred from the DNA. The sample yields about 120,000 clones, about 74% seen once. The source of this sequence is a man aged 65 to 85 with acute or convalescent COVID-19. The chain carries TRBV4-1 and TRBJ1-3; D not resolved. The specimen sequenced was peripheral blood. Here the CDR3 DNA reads TGCGCCAGCAGCCAAGACACAGCAGACTCTGGAAACACCATATATTTT. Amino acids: CASSQDTADSGNTIYF.